This T cell receptor (beta chain) stems from a study of preoperative IRX-2 immunotherapy in early breast cancer. CDR1 SEHNR and CDR2 FQNEAQ come from the germline V gene (reference sequence). Trimming took off 0 bases at V and 7 bases at J, with 10 bases between the two ends. This CDR3 contains 15 residues. The treatment is: preoperative locoregional IRX-2 cytokine immunotherapy. Samples came from a phase Ib trial of preoperative locoregional IRX-2 cytokine immunotherapy. TCRdb keeps only in-frame clones here, not all; method: immunoSEQ multiplex PCR. Of fewer than 30,000 clones listed, almost 90% are singletons.

The chain uses TRBV7-9 and TRBJ1-6; a possible D gene is TRBD1 (5 bases). The biological material was taken from a patient treated with IRX-2 immunotherapy. This sequence originates from a human donor with breast cancer. In nucleotides, the CDR3 is TGTGCCAGCAGCTTAGCGCAGGGAAGGAATTCACCCCTCCACTTT. The encoded protein is CASSLAQGRNSPLHF.